One T cell receptor beta chain is described in this entry. It has no known antigen specificity. Within one base of it there is no much larger clone, and no base qualities were kept. The data were taken from a study of long-term antiretroviral therapy in people with HIV (dated by TCRdb to 2021 to 2024). Some background on the complete study: Collection of the earliest samples took place about a decade ahead of the 2015 WHO recommendation for immediate ART, at a time when ART was typically delayed until CD4 counts fell. The cohort contributed 150 to 200 cryopreserved PBMC samples from under 35 adults with confirmed HIV infection, collected serially over a mean of about six years (range 1-12). No cross-contamination during QIAcube processing turned up in test extractions that ran a monoclonal T-cell line alongside 30 to 40 polyclonal samples. A retrospective serial study tested whether changes in peripheral blood TRB repertoire composition and diversity were associated with ART initiation and durable HIV suppression. Of the approximately 30 participants with HIV, approximately twelve were female.

Participants were included only if at least one PBMC sample before ART initiation and at least two post-ART samples were available. Treatment was received in the United States of America by all participants with HIV. Before DNA extraction, cryopreserved samples of roughly 0.9-11 million PBMC were thawed and then washed. At the time of the earliest PBMC sample for each participant with HIV, ages ranged from about 20 to 54 years. PBMC samples from each participant spanned 1-4 timepoints before ART initiation and 2-8 timepoints after ART initiation, with a median of 7 samples. Serial HIV viral load, CD4+ T-cell count, ART history and demographic data were obtained for every participant. Genomic DNA was extracted from unsorted PBMC with a Qiagen kit on a QIAcube, with processing performed in batches of 12 samples. CDR1 MGHRA and CDR2 YSYEKL are derived from the germline V gene. Trimming takes 4 bases from V and 0 bases from J, and the germline ends sit 6 bases apart. The CDR3 goes from the cysteine to the phenylalanine over 13 residues. Here the CDR3 DNA is all that survives: 39 bases in frame from base 1.

The immunoSEQ hsTCRB v3.0 assay was used at survey level resolution for TRB variable region sequencing. A depth of about 35,000-55,000 T-cell genomes per sample was targeted for TRB sequencing. An Illumina MiSeq with a v3 150-cycle kit was used to sequence the pooled TRB libraries. Per the original workflow: Analysis of repertoires was carried out in R inside a reproducible Nextflow workflow spanning QC, data transformation and analysis. LymphoSeq2, an R package for exploring AIRR-Seq data, was used to implement custom analyses. A handful of samples that produced fewer than 5000 total TRB sequences were removed, so approximately 190 HIV repertoires were analyzed. Among the 180 to 200 HIV repertoires that were kept, roughly 58 were collected before ART initiation and roughly 130 were collected after ART initiation. Each repertoire was downsampled to 5000 TRB nucleotide sequences, and summary statistics were averaged across 100 downsampling iterations. TRB sequences were retained for analysis only if CDR3 regions of at least seven amino acids were present. Two measures captured diversity: a Shannon entropy-derived clonality score and the Gini coefficient. In the repertoire networks, any two of the top 5000 CDR3 amino acid sequences were linked whenever the two sequences differed by an edit distance of one. For TRB CDR3 amino acid sequences, GLIPH2 was used to predict antigen specificity groups and MHC restriction. To flag known associations with CMV, EBV, HIV or tissue antigens, CDR3 amino acid sequences were compared against VDJdb and McPAS-TCR. Pre-ART, post-ART and control groups were compared with Wilcoxon signed-rank tests and Holm-Bonferroni correction. Entries here come from immuneACCESS through TCRdb and include only in-frame sequences with V and J called. Some clones fail to appear in such tables; in the studies checked, an unresolved V gene covers under half of the shortfall, and the cause of the remainder is unknown. V and J calls and clone size are as listed in that table; D and trimming were resolved from the DNA. Present in this sample are about 24,000 clones, approximately 88% of which were seen just once. Of the sample, about 14% falls within the top ten clones.

Overall study outcomes, separate from this receptor: Starting ART was linked to a significant rise in TRB diversity, yet even after long-term ART the diversity remained significantly lower than in transplant donor controls. Expanded TRB clones identified before ART initiation dominated the repertoire at all time points, although this dominance fluctuated and declined in many PLHIV after ART. Inferences about post-ART repertoire changes are limited because no data were available on ART adherence, viral resistance or therapy changes. Compared with controls, HIV repertoires had narrower CDR3 length ranges, and the network structure pointed to an antigen-experienced repertoire that shifted only slightly toward naive after ART. Unsorted PBMC were profiled instead of sorted CD4+ and CD8+ T cells because pre-ART samples had limited cell numbers. Limited PBMC availability meant only the TCR beta chain was sequenced, without alpha chain pairing. The samples span the years 2004 to 2017, and the ART regimens used at that time may not be as effective as current regimens.

Recombination joined TRBV4-1 with TRBJ1-1, with no confidently assigned D gene. The source was unsorted PBMCs, collected around 4.5 years after starting antiretroviral therapy. The receptor was isolated from a young man with HIV. CDR3 sequence: CASSPQLNTEAFF. In nucleotide form, the sequence is TGCGCCAGCAGCCCCCAGTTGAACACTGAAGCTTTCTTT.